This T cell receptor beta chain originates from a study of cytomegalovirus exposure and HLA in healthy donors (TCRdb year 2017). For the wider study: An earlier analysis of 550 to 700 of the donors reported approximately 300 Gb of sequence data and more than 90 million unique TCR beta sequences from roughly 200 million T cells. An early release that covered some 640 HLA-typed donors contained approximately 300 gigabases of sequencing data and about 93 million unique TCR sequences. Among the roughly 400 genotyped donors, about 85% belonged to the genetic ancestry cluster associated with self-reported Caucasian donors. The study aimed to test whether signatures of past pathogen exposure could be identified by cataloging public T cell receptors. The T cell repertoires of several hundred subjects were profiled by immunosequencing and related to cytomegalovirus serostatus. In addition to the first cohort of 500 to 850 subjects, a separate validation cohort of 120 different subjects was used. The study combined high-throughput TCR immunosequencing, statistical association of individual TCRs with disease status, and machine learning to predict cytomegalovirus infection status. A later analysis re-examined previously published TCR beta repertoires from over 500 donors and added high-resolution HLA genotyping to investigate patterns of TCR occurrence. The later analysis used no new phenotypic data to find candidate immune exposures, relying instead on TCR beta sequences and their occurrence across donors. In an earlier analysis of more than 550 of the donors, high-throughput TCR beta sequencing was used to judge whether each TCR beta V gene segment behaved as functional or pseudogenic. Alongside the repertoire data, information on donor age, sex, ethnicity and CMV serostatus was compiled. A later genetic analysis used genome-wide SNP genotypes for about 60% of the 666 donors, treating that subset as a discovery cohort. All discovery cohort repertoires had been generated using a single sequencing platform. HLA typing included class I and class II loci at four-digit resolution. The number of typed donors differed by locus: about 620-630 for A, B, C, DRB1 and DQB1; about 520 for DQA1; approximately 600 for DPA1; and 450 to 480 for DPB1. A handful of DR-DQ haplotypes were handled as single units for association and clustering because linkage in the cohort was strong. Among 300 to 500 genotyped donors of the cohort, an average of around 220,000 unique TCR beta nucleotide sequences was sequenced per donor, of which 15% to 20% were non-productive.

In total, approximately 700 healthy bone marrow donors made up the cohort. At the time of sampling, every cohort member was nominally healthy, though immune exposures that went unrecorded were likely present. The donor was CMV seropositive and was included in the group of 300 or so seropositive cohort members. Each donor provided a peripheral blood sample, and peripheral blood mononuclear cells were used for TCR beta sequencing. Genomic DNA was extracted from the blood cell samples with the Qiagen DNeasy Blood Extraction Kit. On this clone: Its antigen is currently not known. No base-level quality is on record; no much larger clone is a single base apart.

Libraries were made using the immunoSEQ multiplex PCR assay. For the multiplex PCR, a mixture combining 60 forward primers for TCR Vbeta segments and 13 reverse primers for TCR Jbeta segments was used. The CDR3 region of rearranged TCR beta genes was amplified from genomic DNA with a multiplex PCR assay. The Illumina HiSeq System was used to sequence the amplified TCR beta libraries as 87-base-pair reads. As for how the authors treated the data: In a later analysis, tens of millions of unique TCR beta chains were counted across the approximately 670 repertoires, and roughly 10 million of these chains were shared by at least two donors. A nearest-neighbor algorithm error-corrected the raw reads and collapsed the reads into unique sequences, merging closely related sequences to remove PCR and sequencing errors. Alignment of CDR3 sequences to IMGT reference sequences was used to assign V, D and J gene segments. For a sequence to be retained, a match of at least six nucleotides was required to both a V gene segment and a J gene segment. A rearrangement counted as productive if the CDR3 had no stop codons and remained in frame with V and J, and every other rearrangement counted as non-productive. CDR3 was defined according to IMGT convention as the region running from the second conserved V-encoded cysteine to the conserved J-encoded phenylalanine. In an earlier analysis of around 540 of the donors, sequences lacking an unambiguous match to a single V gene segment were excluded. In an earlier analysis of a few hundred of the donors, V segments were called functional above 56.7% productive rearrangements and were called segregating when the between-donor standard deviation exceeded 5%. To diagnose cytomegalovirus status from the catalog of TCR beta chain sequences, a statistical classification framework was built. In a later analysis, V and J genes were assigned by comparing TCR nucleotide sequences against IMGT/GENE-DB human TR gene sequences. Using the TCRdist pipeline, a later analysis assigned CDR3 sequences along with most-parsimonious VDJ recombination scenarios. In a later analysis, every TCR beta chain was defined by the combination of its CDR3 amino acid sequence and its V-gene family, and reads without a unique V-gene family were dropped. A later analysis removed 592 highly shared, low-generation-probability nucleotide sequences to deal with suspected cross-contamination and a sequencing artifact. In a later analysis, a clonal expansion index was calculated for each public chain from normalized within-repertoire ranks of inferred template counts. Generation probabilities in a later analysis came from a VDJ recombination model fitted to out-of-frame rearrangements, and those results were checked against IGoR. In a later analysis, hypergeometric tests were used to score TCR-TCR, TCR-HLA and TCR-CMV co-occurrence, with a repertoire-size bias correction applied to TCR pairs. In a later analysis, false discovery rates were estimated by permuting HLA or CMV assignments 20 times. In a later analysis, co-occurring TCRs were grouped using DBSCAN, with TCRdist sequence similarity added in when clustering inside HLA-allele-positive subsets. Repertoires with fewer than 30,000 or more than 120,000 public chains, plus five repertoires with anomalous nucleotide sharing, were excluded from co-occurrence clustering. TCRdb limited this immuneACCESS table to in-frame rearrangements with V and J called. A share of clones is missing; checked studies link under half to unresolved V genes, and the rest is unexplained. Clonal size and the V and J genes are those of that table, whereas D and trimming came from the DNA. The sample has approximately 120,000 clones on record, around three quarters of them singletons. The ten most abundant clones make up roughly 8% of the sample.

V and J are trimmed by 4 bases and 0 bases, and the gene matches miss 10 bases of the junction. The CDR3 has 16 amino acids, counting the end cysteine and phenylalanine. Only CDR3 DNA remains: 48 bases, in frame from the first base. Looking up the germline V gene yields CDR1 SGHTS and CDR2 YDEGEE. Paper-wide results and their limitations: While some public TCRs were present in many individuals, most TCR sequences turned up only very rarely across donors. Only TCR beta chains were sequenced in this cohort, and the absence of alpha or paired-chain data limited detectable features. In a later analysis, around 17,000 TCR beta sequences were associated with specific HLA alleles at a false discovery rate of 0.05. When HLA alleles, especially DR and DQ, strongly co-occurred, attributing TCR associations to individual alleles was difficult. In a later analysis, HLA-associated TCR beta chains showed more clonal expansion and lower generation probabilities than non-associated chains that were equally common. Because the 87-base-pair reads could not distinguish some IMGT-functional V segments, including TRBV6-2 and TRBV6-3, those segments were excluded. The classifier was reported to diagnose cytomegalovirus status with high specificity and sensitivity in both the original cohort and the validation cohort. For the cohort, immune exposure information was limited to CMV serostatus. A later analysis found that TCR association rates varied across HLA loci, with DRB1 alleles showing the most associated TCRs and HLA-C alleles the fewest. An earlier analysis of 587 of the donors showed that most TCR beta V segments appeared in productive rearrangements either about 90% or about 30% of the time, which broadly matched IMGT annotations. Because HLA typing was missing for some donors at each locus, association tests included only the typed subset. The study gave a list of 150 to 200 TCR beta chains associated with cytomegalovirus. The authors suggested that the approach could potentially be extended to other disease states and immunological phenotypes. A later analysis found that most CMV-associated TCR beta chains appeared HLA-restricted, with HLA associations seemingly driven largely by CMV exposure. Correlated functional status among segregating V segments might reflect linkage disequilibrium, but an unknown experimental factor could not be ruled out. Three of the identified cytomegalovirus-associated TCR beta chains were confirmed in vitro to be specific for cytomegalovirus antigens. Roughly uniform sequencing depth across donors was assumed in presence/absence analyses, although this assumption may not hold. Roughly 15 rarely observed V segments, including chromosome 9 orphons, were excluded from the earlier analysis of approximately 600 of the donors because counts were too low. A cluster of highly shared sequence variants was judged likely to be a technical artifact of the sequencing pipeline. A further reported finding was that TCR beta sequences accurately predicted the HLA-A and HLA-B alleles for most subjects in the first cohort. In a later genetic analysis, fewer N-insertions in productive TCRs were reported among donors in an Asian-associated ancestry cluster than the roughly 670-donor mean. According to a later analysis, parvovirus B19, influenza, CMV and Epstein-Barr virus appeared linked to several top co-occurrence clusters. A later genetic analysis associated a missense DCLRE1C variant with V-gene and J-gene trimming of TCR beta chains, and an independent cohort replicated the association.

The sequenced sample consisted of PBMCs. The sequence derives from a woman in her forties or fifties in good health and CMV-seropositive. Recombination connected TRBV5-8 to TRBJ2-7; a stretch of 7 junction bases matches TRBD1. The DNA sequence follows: TGTGCCAGCAGCCGAAGGGGGCCAGCAACCTCCTACGAGCAGTACTTC. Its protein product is CASSRRGPATSYEQYF.